The rows below give T cell receptor beta chains drawn from one sample of a study of T cells in localized non-small cell lung cancer. Measured with immunoSEQ multiplex PCR; TCRdb has only the in-frame clones, and not every one. The table shows some 50,000 clones, with about 76% occurring only once. This sample comprised peripheral blood mononuclear cells, obtained before any cancer treatment. These receptors all stem from a man between 40 and 70 years old with stage III lung adenocarcinoma. Both conserved end residues are part of each CDR3. Each record gives: J gene, clone size, CDR3 length, D gene, V gene, CDR3 DNA, CDR3 protein. The D gene is left open where the match is weak. The size of a clone is reported for some rows only, either as once, few or many, or as a class for expanded clones.

TRBJ2-2 . 13 . TRBV10-1 TGCGCCAGCAGTGAGCGACAGTCCGGGGAGCTGTTTTTT CASSERQSGELFF
TRBJ2-5 . 14 TRBD2 TRBV5-6 TGTGCCAGCAGCCCGGGACTAGCGGAAGAGACCCAGTACTTC CASSPGLAEETQYF
TRBJ1-6 . 13 . TRBV7-2 TGTGCCAGCAGCGACGGACCGGGTTCACCCCTCCACTTT CASSDGPGSPLHF
TRBJ2-5 . 17 TRBD2 TRBV11-2 TGTGCCAGCAGCTTAGATCTAGGACTAGCGATTTACGAGACCCAGTACTTC CASSLDLGLAIYETQYF
TRBJ2-7 . 15 TRBD2 TRBV18 TGTGCCAGCTCTAGGGAAGCGGGGGGTAGATCCGAGCAGTACTTC CASSREAGGRSEQYF
TRBJ2-2 . 18 TRBD2 TRBV5-4 TGTGCCAGCAGCGGGGGACTAGCGGGGCAACCTACCACCGGGGAGCTGTTTTTT CASSGGLAGQPTTGELFF
TRBJ1-6 . 14 TRBD1 TRBV19 TGTGCCAGTAGTATATGGGACAGTAATTCACCCCTCCACTTT CASSIWDSNSPLHF
TRBJ2-6 once 19 . TRBV9 TGTGCCAGCAGCGTAGTTCAGGGTGTGCCTTACTCTGGGGCCAACGTCCTGACTTTC CASSVVQGVPYSGANVLTF
TRBJ2-7 . 13 TRBD1 TRBV30 TGTGCCTGGAGCGGGACAGGGTTCCACGAGCAGTACTTC CAWSGTGFHEQYF
TRBJ1-5 . 12 . TRBV10-3 TGTGCCATCAGTGACAGCAATCAGCCCCAGCATTTT CAISDSNQPQHF
TRBJ2-4 . 14 . TRBV7-8 TGTGCCAGCAGCTTACCTGTAGCCAAAAACATTCAGTACTTC CASSLPVAKNIQYF
TRBJ1-1 . 11 . TRBV6-5 TGTGCCAGCAGAGAGGGGGCTGAAGCTTTCTTT CASREGAEAFF
TRBJ2-2 . 16 . TRBV19 TGTGCCAGTAGCGCAAGGGCTGCCCAGCACACCGGGGAGCTGTTTTTT CASSARAAQHTGELFF
TRBJ2-3 few 13 . TRBV29-1 TGCAGCGTTGAACAGGGGCACACAGATACGCAGTATTTT CSVEQGHTDTQYF
TRBJ2-5 . 14 . TRBV10-2 TGCGCCAGCAGTGACATAGGGGCTAAAGAGACCCAGTACTTC CASSDIGAKETQYF
TRBJ2-1 . 15 TRBD2 TRBV2 TGTGCCAGCAACTATGGCTCTAGCGGGAACAATGAGCAGTTCTTC CASNYGSSGNNEQFF
TRBJ2-1 . 19 TRBD1 TRBV5-4 TGTGCCAGCAGCATAACCGGGACAGGGGGCAGGTTTGCGTACAATGAGCAGTTCTTC CASSITGTGGRFAYNEQFF
TRBJ2-7 . 16 TRBD2 TRBV4-3 TGCGCCAGCAGCCAAGGAATAGCGGGGGCTTCCTACGAGCAGTACTTC CASSQGIAGASYEQYF
TRBJ1-6 . 18 TRBD1 TRBV4-2 TGTGCCAGCAGCATTGGATTACCGGGACAGGGGATTAATTCACCCCTCCACTTT CASSIGLPGQGINSPLHF
TRBJ1-2 . 17 . TRBV4-2 TGTGCCAGCAGCGCAGACACAGGCCGAACACCGGCCTATGGCTACACCTTC CASSADTGRTPAYGYTF
TRBJ2-3 few 15 . TRBV18 TGTGCCAGCTCCCCCTCAGGACTGAGCACAGATACGCAGTATTTT CASSPSGLSTDTQYF
TRBJ2-2 . 14 TRBD1 TRBV10-3 TGTGCCACCCGACAGGGGCCTAACACCGGGGAGCTGTTTTTT CATRQGPNTGELFF
TRBJ2-1 . 17 . TRBV11-3 TGTGCCAGCAGCTTTTGCAGGGTGAAAGGGCTAGACAATGAGCAGTTCTTC CASSFCRVKGLDNEQFF
TRBJ2-2 . 16 TRBD1 TRBV7-2 TGTGCCAGCAGCAACGACAGGGGATCGAACACCGGGGAGCTGTTTTTT CASSNDRGSNTGELFF
TRBJ2-3 . 15 . TRBV5-1 TGCGCCAGCAGCTTAGGCGGGCGCAGCACAGATACGCAGTATTTT CASSLGGRSTDTQYF
TRBJ2-2 . 16 . TRBV5-1 TGCGCCAGCAGCTTGTATTACAGGGAATACACCGGGGAGCTGTTTTTT CASSLYYREYTGELFF
TRBJ2-2 . 14 . TRBV30 TGTGCCTGGAGTAAAACAGGGCTCACCGGGGAGCTGTTTTTT CAWSKTGLTGELFF
TRBJ2-7 . 14 . TRBV4-2 TGTGCCAGCAGTTACTCAGGGATGAGTTACGAGCAGTACTTC CASSYSGMSYEQYF